A single sample gave rise to the 9 T cell receptor beta chains below, sequenced in a study of control samples from healthy donors and cancer patients. Data came from immunoSEQ multiplex PCR; TCRdb stores just in-frame clones and leaves some out. The profile covers about 140,000 clones, with approximately 94% appearing a single time and approximately 14% taken by the ten largest. The source material was blood. These TCRs come from a man aged 40-49 years in good health.

V is TRBV5-8 and J is TRBJ1-4; no definite D call. Trimming took off 0 bases at V and 4 bases at J, with 10 bases between the two ends. The CDR3 runs 15 residues. From germline, CDR1 is SGHTS and CDR2 YDEGEE. The CDR3 spells CASSLAVQLNEKLFF. The CDR3 DNA is TGTGCCAGCAGCTTGGCAGTACAGCTTAATGAAAAACTGTTTTTT.

This rearrangement joins TRBV5-1 to TRBJ2-3, with 8 bases matching TRBD2. Losses at the gene ends were 0 bases for V and 5 bases for J; bases not matched to a gene: 5. There are 15 residues in the CDR3. Germline V gives CDR1 SGHRS, CDR2 YFSETQ. CDR3 loop: CASSLASGGGDTQYF. For the CDR3, the DNA is TGCGCCAGCAGCTTGGCCAGCGGGGGAGGAGATACGCAGTATTTT.

The CDR3 sequence: CASSSPRPTPDSSGNTIYF. CDR3 DNA: TGTGCCAGCAGTTCCCCTAGACCTACCCCGGACAGTTCTGGAAACACCATATATTTT. The V gene is TRBV28, the J gene TRBJ1-3, with TRBD1 as a possible D gene (6 bases). The CDR3 has 19 amino acids. Trimming removed 4 bases from V and 1 base from J, with 23 bases in between. Germline CDR1 and CDR2: MDHEN and SYDVKM.

This rearrangement joins TRBV30 to TRBJ1-5; a possible D gene is TRBD1 (6 bases). Trimming took 1 base from V and 0 from J, leaving 13 bases between them. The CDR3 consists of 16 residues. Germline loops: CDR1 GTSNPN, CDR2 SVGIG (reference sequence). CDR3: CAWSGTAGNSNQPQHF. In DNA, the CDR3 is TGTGCCTGGAGTGGGACAGCCGGGAATAGCAATCAGCCCCAGCATTTT.

The genes are TRBV12-3 or TRBV12-4 and TRBJ1-2, with TRBD1 identical over 7 bases. V dropped 6 bases and J dropped 7; count of bases not matched to a gene: 5. The CDR3 is made up of 12 amino acids. Here the CDR3 reads CASRTGRGGYTF. In DNA, the CDR3 is TGTGCCAGCAGGACAGGGCGAGGTGGCTACACCTTC.

The chain employs TRBV7-9 and TRBJ2-2; the match to TRBD1 covers 7 bases. Germline trimming cut 5 bases from V and 5 bases from J; bases unmatched to any gene: 2. Germline lookup yields CDR1 SEHNR and CDR2 FQNEAQ (reference sequence). The CDR3 has 13 amino acids. The CDR3 sequence: CASSRGQTGELFF. In DNA form, the CDR3 reads TGTGCCAGCAGCCGGGGACAGACCGGGGAGCTGTTTTTT.

The V call is TRBV2, the J call TRBJ2-2; D may be TRBD2 (6 bases). V was trimmed by 6 bases and J by 6 bases, leaving 11 bases between them. CDR3 length equals 13 residues. Per germline, CDR1 SNHLY and CDR2 FYNNEI. CDR3 sequence reads: CASRRGLAGELFF. The CDR3 DNA sequence: TGTGCCAGCAGGCGGGGTCTGGCCGGGGAGCTGTTTTTT.

The gene calls are TRBV11-1 and TRBJ1-1; a weak D match, TRBD1 (5 bases). The CDR3 extends over 13 amino acids. The germline gives CDR1 SGHAT, CDR2 FQDESV (reference sequence). V lost 5 bases and J 3 bases, leaving 10 bases between the germline ends. The CDR3 reads CASSIRRDTEAFF. In nucleotides, the CDR3 is TGTGCCAGCAGCATTCGCAGGGACACTGAAGCTTTCTTT.

The chain uses TRBV27 and TRBJ2-7, with D perhaps TRBD1 (7 bases). Germline V gene data show CDR1 as MNHEY and CDR2 as SMNVEV (reference sequence). Between the trimmed V and J ends, which lost 5 bases and 0 bases, there was a span of 14 bases. This CDR3 has 15 amino acids. This CDR3 is CASSGGTAISYEQYF. The CDR3 DNA is TGTGCCAGCAGTGGGGGGACAGCCATCTCCTACGAGCAGTACTTC.